A single T cell receptor (beta chain) is shown here with its context. Its antigen is undetermined. The RNA, about 0.5 to 1 ug, was put through reverse transcription using random hexamers. Amplification of TCR beta CDR3 across 54 Vbeta and 13 Jbeta was performed with immunoSEQ multiplex PCR. One entry per CDR3 protein results from TCRdb running MiXCR on the immunoSEQ multiplex PCR reads. The sample includes 150,000 to 200,000 distinct CDR3 sequences, just under 95% seen only once; the top ten take about 0.14%. Germline V gene data show CDR1 as MNHNS and CDR2 as SASEGT. Trimming stripped 8 bases from V and 4 bases from J, with 23 bases between. CDR3 length: 17 residues. TEMRA cells were FACS-enriched, while CD8+ and CD4+ T cells were negatively isolated. This sample is drawn from a study of CD8 T cells in Susac syndrome. Whole-study findings and limits: Regarding the TCR sequencing and HLA analysis, the study admitted that a relatively small number of individuals were involved.

This receptor was obtained from a human donor in good health. Sample: CD4+ T cells from PBMCs. This sequence joins TRBV6-1 and TRBJ2-2; D possibly uses TRBD1 or TRBD2 (5 bases each). This CDR3 reads CASAPDGTRGGTGELFF. The DNA for the CDR3 is TGTGCCAGCGCCCCCGACGGGACCCGTGGGGGCACCGGGGAGCTGTTTTTT.